The following is a T cell receptor (beta chain) sequence with its context. TCRdb derives one entry per CDR3 protein from the 5' RACE reads, leaving out DNA. The sample spans some 450,000 distinct CDR3 sequences; the ten largest clones claim roughly 2.2%. The record originates from a study of monozygotic twins with inflammatory bowel disease. The CDR3 has 15 amino acids. In germline, CDR1 is MNHEY, CDR2 SVGAGI. The receptor comes from a human donor with ulcerative colitis or Crohn's disease, or a healthy co-twin of an affected twin (not recorded which). The sequenced sample was blood. This chain links TRBV6-5 with TRBJ1-2; the TCRdb D gene call, TRBD1, has no DNA to confirm it. The CDR3 protein is CASSYSGRGNYGYTF.